Below, 21 T cell receptor beta chains from the same sample are listed, as sequenced in a study of blood T cell repertoires in COVID-19. Measured with immunoSEQ multiplex PCR; TCRdb has only the in-frame clones, and not every one. Of about 60,000 clones in the sample, 65% to 80% are singletons; the top ten hold about a fifth. Sequencing used peripheral blood. These receptors were collected from a man aged 25 to 40 with COVID-19, enrolled during active disease.

In this sample, this clone turned up a few times. The chain combines TRBV7-9 with TRBJ2-7; 11 bases fit TRBD2. There are 17 residues in the CDR3. After removal of 4 bases from V and 7 bases from J, the junction contained 15 bases not matched to a gene. Germline V gene data show CDR1 as SEHNR and CDR2 as FQNEAQ (reference sequence). The CDR3 sequence is CASSSRALAGVTGEQYF. CDR3 nucleotides: TGTGCCAGCAGCTCCAGAGCACTAGCGGGAGTAACCGGGGAGCAGTACTTC.

This chain joins TRBV11-2 and TRBJ2-1; 13 bases fit TRBD2. With V trimmed by 8 bases and J by 4 bases, 14 bases remained unmatched. The CDR3 is made up of 18 amino acids. Germline CDR1 is SGHAT and CDR2 is FQNNGV. The CDR3 DNA reads as TGTGCCAGCCGTCCTGGGACTAGCGGGGCCTGGGGATACAATGAGCAGTTCTTC. Translating it yields CASRPGTSGAWGYNEQFF.

The chain uses TRBV5-6 and TRBJ1-4; 8 positions match TRBD1. CDR1 and CDR2 from the germline V gene are SGHDT and YYEEEE. With 2 bases clipped from V and 7 bases from J, the junction kept 7 bases outside the gene matches. This CDR3 has 15 amino acids. The CDR3: CASSFDRGGGEKLFF. The CDR3 DNA follows: TGTGCCAGCAGCTTTGACAGGGGTGGCGGTGAAAAACTGTTTTTT.

This clone has at least ten counts. The chain recombines TRBV5-1 with TRBJ1-2; 7 bases agree with TRBD1. V trimming: 3 bases; J trimming: 2 bases; junction bases outside the gene matches: 4. The CDR3 has 14 amino acids. Germline assignment: CDR1 SGHRS and CDR2 YFSETQ. CDR3 nucleotide sequence: TGCGCCAGCAGCTCCGGACAGGAGAACTATGGCTACACCTTC. It is translated as CASSSGQENYGYTF.

This CDR3 is CASSLGQMNTEAFF. The CDR3 DNA follows: TGCGCCAGCAGCTTGGGACAAATGAACACTGAAGCTTTCTTT. The chain is built from TRBV5-1 and TRBJ1-1; D not resolved. Germline V gives CDR1 SGHRS, CDR2 YFSETQ. CDR3 length equals 14 residues. Trimming pared 0 bases from V and 0 bases from J, leaving 6 bases between.

The V call is TRBV7-2, the J call TRBJ1-4, with D hard to call. CDR3 length: 14 amino acids. The germline V gene has CDR1 SGHTA and CDR2 FQGNSA. Trimming took off 3 bases at V and 8 bases at J, with 13 bases between the two ends. CDR3 residues: CASSLRWAGEKLFF. The CDR3 nucleotides are TGTGCCAGCAGCTTGAGATGGGCTGGGGAAAAACTGTTTTTT. The complete variable domain, with remaining parts taken from reference TRBV7-2 and TRBJ1-4, reads GAGVSQSPSNKVTEKGKDVELRCDPISGHTALYWYRQSLGQGLEFLIYFQGNSAPDKSGLPSDRFSAERTGGSVSTLTIQRTQQEDSAVYLCASSLRWAGEKLFFGSGTQLSVL.

This clone was seen a single time. This chain links TRBV4-3 with TRBJ1-1; the match to TRBD1 covers 8 bases. Germline V gene lookup returns CDR1 LGHNA and CDR2 YSLEER. The CDR3 contains 19 residues. Trimming removed 0 bases from V and 0 bases from J; junction bases left unmatched: 12. CDR3 sequence (DNA): TGCGCCAGCAGCCAAGATCGGGGCAGGGGGCGCAGAATGAACACTGAAGCTTTCTTT. Translated, it gives CASSQDRGRGRRMNTEAFF.

The rearrangement uses TRBV2 and TRBJ2-1; 9 bases map to TRBD1. Per the germline V gene, CDR1 is SNHLY and CDR2 is FYNNEI. The CDR3 totals 12 residues. Trimming took 7 bases from V and 8 from J; bases not matched to a gene: 3. CDR3 in amino acids: CASTDRGYEQFF. The CDR3 nucleotides are TGTGCCAGCACGGACAGGGGCTATGAGCAGTTCTTC.

The rearrangement uses TRBV9 and TRBJ1-6; D gene ambiguous. The V and J ends lost 4 bases and 3 bases respectively, with 11 bases between them. Germline V gene sequence: CDR1 SGDLS, CDR2 YYNGEE. This CDR3 is 15 amino acids long. The CDR3 sequence: CASSPDGDYNSPLHF. In DNA form, the CDR3 reads TGTGCCAGCAGCCCGGACGGGGACTATAATTCACCCCTCCACTTT.

This rearrangement joins TRBV9 to TRBJ1-2, with D possibly TRBD1 on 5 matching bases. Trimming removed 0 bases from V and 3 bases from J, with 12 bases in between. There are 15 residues in the CDR3. CDR1 is SGDLS and CDR2 is YYNGEE in the germline V gene. DNA of the CDR3: TGTGCCAGCAGCGTAGCGGAGGGACGATACTATGGCTACACCTTC. This sequence encodes CASSVAEGRYYGYTF.

The rearrangement joins TRBV27 to TRBJ2-2; a possible D gene is TRBD2 (5 bases). The germline CDR1 and CDR2 sequences are MNHEY and SMNVEV (reference sequence). V was pared by 3 bases and J by 4 bases, with 12 bases between. CDR3 length: 15 residues. The CDR3 DNA sequence: TGTGCCAGCAGTTTGGCTAGCTTCGTCACCGGGGAGCTGTTTTTT. This gives the protein CASSLASFVTGELFF.

V is TRBV5-1 and J is TRBJ2-1, with TRBD2 identical over 7 bases. The CDR3 consists of 15 residues. Unmatched junction bases numbered 14, after V lost 4 bases and J lost 10 bases. Looked up from germline, CDR1 is SGHRS and CDR2 is YFSETQ. Here the CDR3 reads CASSRGSRYGEEQFF. Here the CDR3 DNA reads TGCGCCAGCAGCCGCGGGAGCCGGTACGGGGAGGAGCAGTTCTTC.

This chain uses TRBV2 with TRBJ2-1; the D is unclear. The ends were cut back, 6 bases at V and 6 bases at J, with 12 bases in the middle. CDR1 is SNHLY and CDR2 is FYNNEI in the germline V gene. There are 13 residues in the CDR3. For the CDR3, the DNA is TGTGCCAGCAGCTTAGATCGGGTCAATGAGCAGTTCTTC. Amino acid sequence: CASSLDRVNEQFF.

The V gene is TRBV11-2, the J gene TRBJ2-5; D uncertain. Germline CDR1 reads SGHAT; CDR2 reads FQNNGV. V lost 7 bases, J lost 0 bases, and 3 bases lay in between. This CDR3 spans 11 amino acids. CDR3 in amino acids: CASTNQETQYF. Written as DNA, the CDR3 is TGTGCCAGCACCAACCAAGAGACCCAGTACTTC.

V usage is TRBV4-2 and J usage is TRBJ2-1, with 7 bases fitting TRBD2. V lost 3 bases, J lost 7 bases, and 12 bases stayed unmatched. This CDR3 spans 16 amino acids. Germline V gene lookup returns CDR1 LGHNA and CDR2 YNFKEQ. In DNA form, the CDR3 reads TGTGCCAGCAGCCATCTCGAGCGGGGTAGGGAAAATGAGCAGTTCTTC. Its translation: CASSHLERGRENEQFF.

V and J are TRBV6-2 or TRBV6-3 and TRBJ2-3; the D is unclear. The CDR3 is 13 residues long. The V gene lost 2 bases and the J gene lost 5 bases, with 8 bases spanning the gap. Germline loops: CDR1 MNHEY, CDR2 SVGEGT. The CDR3 spells CASSYEVEDTQYF. Here the CDR3 DNA reads TGTGCCAGCAGTTACGAGGTCGAAGATACGCAGTATTTT.

Worth noting for this clone: The sample has other DNA sequences that encode this CDR3 too. J is TRBJ2-7 and V is TRBV20-1, with 7 positions matching TRBD1. The CDR3 contains 11 residues. V lost 6 bases, J lost 3 bases, and 2 bases stayed unmatched. Germline CDR1 DFQATT, CDR2 SNEGSKA (reference sequence). The CDR3 protein is CSASGGYEQYF. The DNA for the CDR3 is TGCAGTGCCTCAGGGGGCTACGAGCAGTACTTC.

The J gene is TRBJ1-6, the V gene TRBV27; 11 nucleotides match TRBD1. Germline values: CDR1 MNHEY, CDR2 SMNVEV (reference sequence). This CDR3 has 17 residues. The ends lost 3 bases at V and 7 bases at J; junction bases unmatched: 8. CDR3 DNA sequence: TGTGCCAGCAGTTTCGGACAGGGGGCAAGGGGAAATTCACCCCTCCACTTT. It yields the protein CASSFGQGARGNSPLHF.

This chain connects TRBV28 to TRBJ1-2; the D gene is possibly TRBD1 (5 bases). V gave up 2 bases and J gave up 8 bases, with 15 bases separating them. The CDR3 spans 14 residues. Germline CDR1 MDHEN, CDR2 SYDVKM. CDR3 sequence (DNA): TGTGCCAGCAGTTTACCGGCACAGGCAGTGGGCTACACCTTC. Translation: CASSLPAQAVGYTF.

J is TRBJ2-3 and V is TRBV28, with 13 bases fitting TRBD2. The V segment lost 6 bases and the J segment 3 bases; nucleotides outside the gene matches: 12. The CDR3 spans 18 residues. Germline lookup yields CDR1 MDHEN and CDR2 SYDVKM. CDR3 sequence reads: CASSPRTSGGRQTDTQYF. The CDR3 bases are TGTGCCAGCAGCCCTAGGACTAGCGGGGGACGGCAAACAGATACGCAGTATTTT.

The chain has TRBV7-2 and TRBJ2-2, with 16 bases lining up with TRBD2. Germline V gene sequence: CDR1 SGHTA, CDR2 FQGNSA. The junction had 6 bases not matched to a gene; V was cut back by 4 bases and J by 7 bases. The CDR3 runs 17 residues. CDR3 sequence reads: CASSWGLAGGAGGELFF. The CDR3, as DNA: TGTGCCAGCAGCTGGGGACTAGCGGGGGGGGCCGGCGGGGAGCTGTTTTTT.